A selection of T cell receptor beta chains follows, all from one sample in a study of shared clonotypes between healthy human individuals. Sequenced by immunoSEQ multiplex PCR; TCRdb stores in-frame clones only, minus some. This sample has around 720,000 clones, with roughly 73% found just once. The sample was memory CD4+ T cells sorted from blood. The receptors were sampled from a woman in her 30s in good health. Each CDR3 is given with its conserved first and last residue. Each record gives: clone size, V gene, D gene, J gene, CDR3 DNA, CDR3 protein. The D gene is left open where the match is weak. Where a row states a size, it is once, few, many or the class of an expanded clone; other rows omit it.

>.|TRBV6-1|TRBD1|TRBJ1-5
TGTGCCAGCAGTGAAGCTTCTGGACAGGGAGGCAATCAGCCCCAGCATTTT
CASSEASGQGGNQPQHF
>.|TRBV10-1|.|TRBJ2-2
TGCGCCAGCAGTGCGGCGGGATCCCCGAACACCGGGGAGCTGTTTTTT
CASSAAGSPNTGELFF
>.|TRBV6-6|.|TRBJ2-7
TGTGCCACCTCCGGCAAGGCTAGTCTCCACTACGAGCAGTACTTC
CATSGKASLHYEQYF
>.|TRBV5-4|.|TRBJ2-5
TGTGCCAGCAGCTTGAGTTTAGGACAGCAAGAGACCCAGTACTTC
CASSLSLGQQETQYF
>.|TRBV6-1|.|TRBJ2-7
TGTGCCAGCAGCCCTGGGGTCTACGAGCAGTACTTC
CASSPGVYEQYF
>.|TRBV5-1|TRBD2|TRBJ2-6
TGCGCCAGCAGCTCCACAGGGGGACTAGCGGGAGGCGAGGGTGGGGCCAACGTCCTGACTTTC
CASSSTGGLAGGEGGANVLTF
>many|TRBV19|.|TRBJ1-5
TGTGCCAGTACAATTGGCAGGGCCGGGGGACAGCCCCAGCATTTT
CASTIGRAGGQPQHF
>.|TRBV20-1|.|TRBJ2-4
TGCAGTGCACAAGTCCGGAACATTCGGTACTTC
CSAQVRNIRYF
>.|TRBV30|.|TRBJ2-3
TGTGCCTGGGAGGTGAGCACAGATACGCAGTATTTT
CAWEVSTDTQYF
>.|TRBV6-5|TRBD2|TRBJ2-7
TGTGCCAGCAGTCCAACTAGCGGCCAAGCGGAGCAGTACTTC
CASSPTSGQAEQYF
>.|TRBV7-9|.|TRBJ2-7
TGTGCCAGCAGCCGTACAGGGTTAGGCGAGCAGTACTTC
CASSRTGLGEQYF
>.|TRBV2|.|TRBJ2-1
TGTGCCAGCAGTGAAATGGCGGGGAGCTCCTACAATGAGCAGTTCTTC
CASSEMAGSSYNEQFF
>.|TRBV5-1|TRBD1|TRBJ2-2
TGCGCCAGCAGCATAGGGACAGGGGGCACCGGGGAGCTGTTTTTT
CASSIGTGGTGELFF
>few|TRBV10-1|.|TRBJ1-1
TGCGCCAGCAGTGGGCAGGGGAACACTGAAGCTTTCTTT
CASSGQGNTEAFF
>.|TRBV19|.|TRBJ1-5
TGTGCCAGTAGTATTGGGTCAGGGAATCAGCCCCAGCATTTT
CASSIGSGNQPQHF
>.|TRBV18|.|TRBJ2-7
TGTGCCAGCTCACCCTCAACTCCCTACGAGCAGTACTTC
CASSPSTPYEQYF
>.|TRBV5-4|.|TRBJ2-7
TGTGCCAGCAGCTTGGTTGGGGGAAGATCCGAGCAGTACTTC
CASSLVGGRSEQYF
>.|TRBV27|TRBD1|TRBJ2-7
TGTGCCAGCAGTCTATGGGGAACAGGGGCCGAGCAGTACTTC
CASSLWGTGAEQYF
>.|TRBV10-1|TRBD2|TRBJ2-1
TGCGCCAGCAGTGAGGCGGGAGGGAGTTTGGATGAGCAGTTCTTC
CASSEAGGSLDEQFF
>.|TRBV14|.|TRBJ2-1
TGTGCCAGCAGCCTGGACTTTTACAATGAGCAGTTCTTC
CASSLDFYNEQFF
>.|TRBV15|.|TRBJ2-5
TGTGCCACCAGCATCGACCGAAGGGAGACCCAGTACTTC
CATSIDRRETQYF
>.|TRBV30|.|TRBJ1-5
TGTGCCTGGAGTTCAGGCTACAATCAGCCCCAGCATTTT
CAWSSGYNQPQHF
>few|TRBV27|.|TRBJ2-1
TGTGCCAGCAGTTTCTTTCCCCACAATGAGCAGTTCTTC
CASSFFPHNEQFF
>.|TRBV28|TRBD2|TRBJ2-3
TGTGCCAGCAGCACCCCCGGACAGGGACTAGCGGTAGATACGCAGTATTTT
CASSTPGQGLAVDTQYF
>few|TRBV30|.|TRBJ2-1
TGTGCCTGGAGCCGGCGGGTAGGGGATGAGCAGTTCTTC
CAWSRRVGDEQFF
>few|TRBV5-1|TRBD1|TRBJ1-1
TGCGCCAGCAGCTTTGCTACGACAGGGGTCAACACTGAAGCTTTCTTT
CASSFATTGVNTEAFF
>few|TRBV7-7|TRBD2|TRBJ2-1
TGTGCCAGCAGCTTACTAGCGGGAGGTGACCACAATGAGCAGTTCTTC
CASSLLAGGDHNEQFF
>.|TRBV15|TRBD1|TRBJ2-2
TGTGCCACCAAAACAGGGGGCAACACCGGGGAGCTGTTTTTT
CATKTGGNTGELFF
>.|TRBV5-3|TRBD2|TRBJ2-5
TGTGCCAGAAGCCCGGAGCCTAGCGGGAGGTTTGGGGAGACCCAGTACTTC
CARSPEPSGRFGETQYF
>.|TRBV5-1|TRBD2|TRBJ2-1
TGCGCCAGCAGCCCAGCTAGCGGGGCCTACAATGAGCAGTTCTTC
CASSPASGAYNEQFF
>.|TRBV7-9|TRBD1|TRBJ1-1
TGTGCCAGCAGCCACCGGGACAGGGAAGCTTTCTTT
CASSHRDREAFF
>few|TRBV4-1|.|TRBJ1-5
TGCGCCAGCAGCCAAGAACCGGGGACCTATAGCAATCAGCCCCAGCATTTT
CASSQEPGTYSNQPQHF
>.|TRBV10-2|.|TRBJ2-7
TGCGCCAGCACCCCTAACTCCTACGAGCAGTACTTC
CASTPNSYEQYF
>.|TRBV13|TRBD1|TRBJ2-3
TGTGCCAGCAGCCCTTGGACAGGGGGCACAGATACGCAGTATTTT
CASSPWTGGTDTQYF
>.|TRBV10-3|.|TRBJ2-2
TGTGCCATCAGTGACCTCCAGGGGTACACCGGGGAGCTGTTTTTT
CAISDLQGYTGELFF
>.|TRBV29-1|TRBD2|TRBJ2-7
TGCAGCGTTGAAGCCCTAGGACTAGCGGGTACAGGCGAGCAGTACTTC
CSVEALGLAGTGEQYF
>.|TRBV5-1|TRBD2|TRBJ2-5
TGCGCCAGCAGCTTGGAAGGACTAGCACAAGAGACCCAGTACTTC
CASSLEGLAQETQYF
>many|TRBV5-4|TRBD1|TRBJ2-1
TGTGCCAGCAGCTTAAGACAGGGGGCGTATGAGCAGTTCTTC
CASSLRQGAYEQFF
>.|TRBV19|.|TRBJ2-5
TGTGCCAGTACCCCCGGCGGGGCAGAAGGAGAGACCCAGTACTTC
CASTPGGAEGETQYF
>many|TRBV13|TRBD2|TRBJ2-1
TGTGCCAGCAGCCGGCGGGAGGGTGAGCAGTTCTTC
CASSRREGEQFF
>once|TRBV28|.|TRBJ1-1
TGTGCCAGCAGTTTTGGGGGGCGGACTGAAGCTTTCTTT
CASSFGGRTEAFF
>.|TRBV12-5|.|TRBJ2-5
TGTGCTAGTGCCGACCTTACGTCCTGGCGAGAGACCCAGTACTTC
CASADLTSWRETQYF
>.|TRBV4-1|.|TRBJ1-2
TGCGCCAGCAGCCTCCGGAATGGTTTCGGACAGAACTATGGCTACACCTTC
CASSLRNGFGQNYGYTF
>.|TRBV2|.|TRBJ1-5
TGTGCCAGCAGGGGTCTGAGCCAGCCCCAGCATTTT
CASRGLSQPQHF
>few|TRBV5-4|TRBD2|TRBJ2-5
TGTGCCAGCAGCTCAGCGGGAGGGCCTGGGGAGACCCAGTACTTC
CASSSAGGPGETQYF
>.|TRBV27|TRBD2|TRBJ2-5
TGTGCCAGCAGTTTAACCCGAGGGCTAGCGGGAGAGAACCCCCGGGAGACCCAGTACTTC
CASSLTRGLAGENPRETQYF
>.|TRBV6-5|.|TRBJ1-1
TGTGCCAGCAGTTACGAACGAAACCCACCGGACACTGAAGCTTTCTTT
CASSYERNPPDTEAFF
>.|TRBV19|.|TRBJ1-2
TGTGCCAGTAGTGGACAAGGGGTAAACTATGGCTACACCTTC
CASSGQGVNYGYTF
>.|TRBV9|TRBD2|TRBJ2-1
TGTGCCAGCAGCCCACGACGACTAGCGGGAGTTAGTAGCTCCTACAATGAGCAGTTCTTC
CASSPRRLAGVSSSYNEQFF
>.|TRBV25-1|.|TRBJ2-3
TGTGCCAGCAGTGAATCAGAACGCGGGCGCACGCAGTATTTT
CASSESERGRTQYF
>.|TRBV18|.|TRBJ1-4
TGTGCCAGCTCAGCGACACTTAATGAAAAACTGTTTTTT
CASSATLNEKLFF
>.|TRBV2|TRBD1|TRBJ1-4
TGTGCCAGCGGGGACAGGGGCTTTAGGGAAAAACTGTTTTTT
CASGDRGFREKLFF
>once|TRBV9|TRBD2|TRBJ2-1
TGTGCCAGCAGCGTAAGCCCCGGGACTAGCGGGAAGAGGATTGAGCAGTTCTTC
CASSVSPGTSGKRIEQFF
>.|TRBV19|.|TRBJ1-4
TGTGCCAGTACCCCAGGGGTGAATGAAAAACTGTTTTTT
CASTPGVNEKLFF
>once|TRBV5-5|.|TRBJ1-2
TGTGCCAGCAGCTTGGCCCCCCTGCTCTCTTTGACTAACTATGGCTACACCTTC
CASSLAPLLSLTNYGYTF
>many|TRBV28|.|TRBJ1-4
TGTGCCAGCAGTTCCGGACAGACCAATGAAAAACTGTTTTTT
CASSSGQTNEKLFF
>once|TRBV2|.|TRBJ1-2
TGTGCCAGCAGTGAGGAGGGAGGCTACACCTTC
CASSEEGGYTF
>few|TRBV12-5|.|TRBJ1-3
TGTGCTAGTGGTTTGGCCCGGGACGGCGAAAACACCATATATTTT
CASGLARDGENTIYF
>.|TRBV2|.|TRBJ1-5
TGTGCCAGCAGTGAGGTTCAGGCTCAGCCCCAGCATTTT
CASSEVQAQPQHF
>.|TRBV5-5|TRBD2|TRBJ2-5
TGTGCCAGCAGCGGGAGGGTAGGGGCCGGAGAGACCCAGTACTTC
CASSGRVGAGETQYF